These 9 T cell receptor beta chains share one sample of origin, sequenced in a study of patients and donors after allogeneic stem cell transplantation. TCRdb recomputed calls from the RT-PCR reads with MiXCR, one row per CDR3 protein. The sample yields roughly 200,000 distinct CDR3 sequences, more than 35% seen once. The sequenced sample consisted of blood, either unsorted or a sorted T cell fraction (not recorded which). These receptors all stem from a human donor who was either an allogeneic HSCT recipient or a stem cell or donor lymphocyte infusion donor (not recorded which). It is not recorded whose cells these are; they may come from a transplant donor.

The chain carries TRBV5-1 and TRBJ1-2, with D hard to call. Germline values: CDR1 SGHRS, CDR2 YFSETQ. V gave up 2 bases and J gave up 8 bases, with 10 bases separating them. The length of the CDR3 is 12 residues. The CDR3 sequence is CASSLYFGGYTF. The CDR3 DNA reads TGCGCCAGCAGCTTATATTTTGGGGGCTACACCTTC.

This clonotype has only a few counts. V and J are TRBV6-5 and TRBJ1-2, with D possibly matching TRBD1 (5 bases). The length of the CDR3 is 12 residues. The V gene lost 2 bases and the J gene lost 8 bases, with 9 bases spanning the gap. Germline values: CDR1 MNHEY, CDR2 SVGAGI. Here the CDR3 DNA reads TGTGCCAGCAGTTACCGGGGGTGGGGCTACACCTTC. Translating it yields CASSYRGWGYTF.

The genes are TRBV12-3 or TRBV12-4 and TRBJ1-2; D perhaps matches TRBD1 (6 bases). The CDR3 has 13 residues. Between the trimmed V and J ends, which lost 3 bases and 5 bases, there was a span of 10 bases. The CDR3 sequence: CASSLITGYGYTF. CDR3 sequence (DNA): TGTGCCAGCAGTTTGATAACAGGGTATGGCTACACCTTC.

The chain is built from TRBV20-1 and TRBJ2-1; TRBD2 agrees at 7 bases. The CDR3 consists of 15 residues. CDR1 is DFQATT, CDR2 SNEGSKA, per germline (reference sequence). The V and J ends lost 8 bases and 7 bases, in that order; junction bases with no gene match: 17. CDR3 nucleotides: TGCAGTTTCGCTGGATCAGGGACGGGAGGAAATGAGCAGTTCTTC. Translation gives CSFAGSGTGGNEQFF.

This clonotype has more than one count but fewer than ten. The chain combines TRBV6-2 or TRBV6-3 with TRBJ1-5; TRBD1 is a possible D gene (5 bases). The V and J ends lost 8 bases and 7 bases respectively, with 18 bases between them. Looked up from germline, CDR1 is MNHEY and CDR2 is SVGEGT. CDR3 size: 14 residues. This CDR3 reads CASQGPWEGQPQHF. The CDR3 DNA follows: TGTGCCAGCCAGGGACCCTGGGAAGGACAGCCCCAGCATTTT.

The V and J genes are TRBV4-3 and TRBJ2-3, with 11 bases identical to TRBD2. After removal of 3 bases from V and 4 bases from J, the junction contained 6 bases not matched to a gene. Germline V gene lookup returns CDR1 LGHNA and CDR2 YSLEER. The CDR3 contains 16 residues. DNA for the CDR3: TGCGCCAGCAGCCACGAGACTAGCGGGACCCCAGATACGCAGTATTTT. Translating it yields CASSHETSGTPDTQYF.

This clonotype has more than one count but fewer than ten. The chain is built from TRBV5-1 and TRBJ2-1, with D perhaps being TRBD1 or TRBD2 (5 bases each). Between the trimmed V and J ends, which lost 1 base and 0 bases, there was a span of 8 bases. This CDR3 region has 15 residues. Germline CDR1 reads SGHRS; CDR2 reads YFSETQ. CDR3 DNA sequence: TGCGCCAGCAGCTTGCCGGGGCACTCCTACAATGAGCAGTTCTTC. It specifies CASSLPGHSYNEQFF.

The chain carries TRBV28 and TRBJ2-2; possible D gene TRBD2, 6 bases. Germline V gives CDR1 MDHEN, CDR2 SYDVKM. The CDR3 has 15 residues. V lost 6 bases and J 2 bases, leaving 13 bases between the germline ends. The DNA of the CDR3 is TGTGCCAGCAGGGTGGGACTTTTCAACACCGGGGAGCTGTTTTTT. Protein: CASRVGLFNTGELFF.

The chain is built from TRBV4-2 and TRBJ2-5, with a tentative D call TRBD2 (7 bases). CDR1 LGHNA and CDR2 YNFKEQ come from the germline V gene. V lost 0 bases and J 0 bases, leaving 14 bases between the germline ends. There are 17 residues in the CDR3. CDR3 protein: CASSQDTRGGNQETQYF. CDR3 sequence (DNA): TGTGCCAGCAGCCAAGACACGAGGGGGGGGAACCAAGAGACCCAGTACTTC.